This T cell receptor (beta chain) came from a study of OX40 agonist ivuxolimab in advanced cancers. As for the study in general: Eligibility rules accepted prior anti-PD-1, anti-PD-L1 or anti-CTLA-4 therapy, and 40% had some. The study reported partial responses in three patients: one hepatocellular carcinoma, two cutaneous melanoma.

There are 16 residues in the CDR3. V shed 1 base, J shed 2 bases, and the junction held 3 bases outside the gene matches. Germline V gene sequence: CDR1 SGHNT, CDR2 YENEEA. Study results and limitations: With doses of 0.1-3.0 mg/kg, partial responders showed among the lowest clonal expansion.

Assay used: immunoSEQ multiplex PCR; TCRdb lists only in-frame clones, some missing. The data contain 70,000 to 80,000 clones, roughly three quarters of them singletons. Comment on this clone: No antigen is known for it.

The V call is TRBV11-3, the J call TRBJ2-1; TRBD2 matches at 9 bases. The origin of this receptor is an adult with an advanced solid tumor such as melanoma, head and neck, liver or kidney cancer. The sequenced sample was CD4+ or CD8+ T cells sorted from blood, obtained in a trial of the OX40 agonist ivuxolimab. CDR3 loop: CASSLVAGAPYNEQFF. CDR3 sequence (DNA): TGTGCCAGCAGCTTAGTAGCGGGGGCTCCCTACAATGAGCAGTTCTTC. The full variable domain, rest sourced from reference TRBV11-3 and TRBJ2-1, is EAGVVQSPRYKIIEKKQPVAFWCNPISGHNTLYWYLQNLGQGPELLIRYENEEAVDDSQLPKDRFSAERLKGVDSTLKIQPAELGDSAVYLCASSLVAGAPYNEQFFGPGTRLTVL.